Included here is one T cell receptor (beta chain) sequence, with context. The sample belongs to a study of T cell changes during pregnancy in multiple sclerosis. The V and J ends lost 2 bases and 7 bases respectively, with 9 bases between them. The CDR3 extends over 14 amino acids. The germline gives CDR1 KGHSH, CDR2 LQKENI. The method was immunoSEQ multiplex PCR; TCRdb's version includes in-frame clones alone and lacks a portion of them. The repertoire holds 70,000 to 95,000 clones, with 90% to 95% as singletons. The material was peripheral blood, obtained in the first trimester of pregnancy. The chain recombines TRBV18 with TRBJ1-6, with D possibly being TRBD1 (5 bases). The TCR was taken from a female donor with multiple sclerosis, enrolled in a pregnancy study. The CDR3 nucleotides are TGTGCCAGCTCACCATGGGAGGGGAATTCACCCCTCCACTTT. Its translation: CASSPWEGNSPLHF.